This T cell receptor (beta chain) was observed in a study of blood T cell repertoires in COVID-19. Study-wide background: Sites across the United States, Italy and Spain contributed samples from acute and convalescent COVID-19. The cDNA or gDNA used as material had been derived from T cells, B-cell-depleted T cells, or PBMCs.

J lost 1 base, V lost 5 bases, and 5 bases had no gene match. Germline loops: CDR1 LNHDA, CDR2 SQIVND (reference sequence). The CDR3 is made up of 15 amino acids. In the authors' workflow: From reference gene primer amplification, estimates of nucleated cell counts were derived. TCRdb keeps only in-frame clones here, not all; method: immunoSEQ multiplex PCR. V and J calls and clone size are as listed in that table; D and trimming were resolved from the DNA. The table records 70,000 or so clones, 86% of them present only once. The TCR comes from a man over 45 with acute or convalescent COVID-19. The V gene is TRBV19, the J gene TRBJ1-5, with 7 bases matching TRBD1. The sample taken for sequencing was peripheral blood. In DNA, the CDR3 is TGTGCCAGTAGTCCAGGGGGACAGAGCAATCAGCCCCAGCATTTT. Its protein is CASSPGGQSNQPQHF.